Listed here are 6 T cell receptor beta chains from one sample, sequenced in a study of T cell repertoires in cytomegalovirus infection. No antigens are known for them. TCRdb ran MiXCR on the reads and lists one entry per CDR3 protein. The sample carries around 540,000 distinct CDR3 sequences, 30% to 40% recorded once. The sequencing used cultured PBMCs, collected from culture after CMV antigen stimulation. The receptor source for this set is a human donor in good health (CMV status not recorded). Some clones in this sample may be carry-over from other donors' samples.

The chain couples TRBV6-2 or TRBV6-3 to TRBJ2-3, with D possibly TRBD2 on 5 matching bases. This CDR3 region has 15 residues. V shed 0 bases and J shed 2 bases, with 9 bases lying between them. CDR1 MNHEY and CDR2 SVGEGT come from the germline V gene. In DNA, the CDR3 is TGTGCCAGCAGTTACTCGTTGACTACCACAGATACGCAGTATTTT. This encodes CASSYSLTTTDTQYF.

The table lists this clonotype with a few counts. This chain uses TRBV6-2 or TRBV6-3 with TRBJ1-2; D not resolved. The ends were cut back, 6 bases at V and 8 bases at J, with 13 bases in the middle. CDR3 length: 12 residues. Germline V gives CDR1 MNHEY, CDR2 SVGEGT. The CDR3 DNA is TGTGCCAGCAGCCTCGGACCCCGGGGCTACACCTTC. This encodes CASSLGPRGYTF.

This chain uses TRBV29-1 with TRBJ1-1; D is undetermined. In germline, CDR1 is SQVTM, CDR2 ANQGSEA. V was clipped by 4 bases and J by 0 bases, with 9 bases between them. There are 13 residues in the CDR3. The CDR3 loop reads CSVGRALNTEAFF. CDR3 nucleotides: TGCAGCGTTGGCCGGGCACTGAACACTGAAGCTTTCTTT.

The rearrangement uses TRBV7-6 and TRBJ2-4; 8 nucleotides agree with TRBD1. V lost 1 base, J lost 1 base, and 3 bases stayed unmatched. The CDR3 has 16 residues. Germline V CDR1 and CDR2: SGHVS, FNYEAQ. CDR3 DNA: TGTGCCAGCAGCTTAGAGGACAGGGTTGCCAAAAACATTCAGTACTTC. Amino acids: CASSLEDRVAKNIQYF.

The CDR3 region is CASSLDLAKNIQYF. The CDR3 coding sequence is TGTGCCAGCAGCTTGGACCTAGCCAAAAACATTCAGTACTTC. The chain employs TRBV5-6 and TRBJ2-4, with unresolved D. Trimming pared 0 bases from V and 0 bases from J, leaving 4 bases between. The CDR3 extends over 14 amino acids. Germline assignment: CDR1 SGHDT and CDR2 YYEEEE.

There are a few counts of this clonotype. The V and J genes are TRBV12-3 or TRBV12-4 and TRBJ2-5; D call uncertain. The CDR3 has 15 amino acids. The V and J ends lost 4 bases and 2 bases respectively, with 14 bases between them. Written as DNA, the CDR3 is TGTGCCAGCAGTTCCTATCAAAGCCCACAAGAGACCCAGTACTTC. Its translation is CASSSYQSPQETQYF.